The table lists the clone carrying this T cell receptor (beta chain) with a count of one. This entry comes from a study of T cell changes during pregnancy in multiple sclerosis. CDR1 is SGDLS, CDR2 YYNGEE, per germline. Germline trimming cut 3 bases from V and 6 bases from J; bases unmatched to any gene: 12. The CDR3 sequence is 16 residues long. Using immunoSEQ multiplex PCR, the repertoire was profiled, and TCRdb retains in-frame clones only, with some absent. The profile covers roughly 58,000 clones, with 90% to 95% appearing a single time and less than 4.5% taken by the ten largest. The origin of this receptor is a female donor with multiple sclerosis, enrolled in a pregnancy study. The genes are TRBV9 and TRBJ2-1; 7 positions agree with TRBD1. This sample comprised CD8+ T cells from peripheral blood mononuclear cells, obtained in the third trimester of pregnancy. In nucleotides, the CDR3 is TGTGCCAGCAGCGCCGTAACAGGGGTCCTTTTCAATGAGCAGTTCTTC. This encodes CASSAVTGVLFNEQFF.